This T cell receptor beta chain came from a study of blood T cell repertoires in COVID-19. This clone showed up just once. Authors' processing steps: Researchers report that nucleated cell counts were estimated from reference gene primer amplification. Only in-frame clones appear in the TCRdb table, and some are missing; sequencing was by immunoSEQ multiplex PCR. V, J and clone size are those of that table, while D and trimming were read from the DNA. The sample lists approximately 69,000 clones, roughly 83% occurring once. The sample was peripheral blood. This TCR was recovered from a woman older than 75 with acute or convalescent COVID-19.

CDR3 DNA sequence: TGTGCCAGCAGAAAACCAGGGGGCTTTGAAGCTTTCTTT. This encodes CASRKPGGFEAFF. The chain couples TRBV6-5 to TRBJ1-1; the match to TRBD1 covers 8 bases. V gave up 6 bases and J gave up 7 bases; unmatched junction bases: 7. The CDR3 totals 13 residues. Germline-derived CDR1 and CDR2 are MNHEY and SVGAGI.